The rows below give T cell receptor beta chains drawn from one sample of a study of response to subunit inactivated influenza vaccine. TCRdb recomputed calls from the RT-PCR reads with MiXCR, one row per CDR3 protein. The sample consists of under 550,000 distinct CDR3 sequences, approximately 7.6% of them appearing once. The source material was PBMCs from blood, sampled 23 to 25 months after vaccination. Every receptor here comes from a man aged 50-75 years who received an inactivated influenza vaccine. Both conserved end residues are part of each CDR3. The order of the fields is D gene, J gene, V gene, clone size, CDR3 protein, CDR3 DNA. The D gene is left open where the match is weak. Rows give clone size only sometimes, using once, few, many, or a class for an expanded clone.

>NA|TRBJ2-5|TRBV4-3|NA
CASSLAYGTLQETQYF
TGCGCCAGCAGCCTTGCTTATGGGACCCTTCAAGAGACCCAGTACTTC
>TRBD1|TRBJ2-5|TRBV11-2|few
CASSRGTGPQETQYF
TGTGCCAGCAGCAGAGGGACAGGACCTCAAGAGACCCAGTACTTC
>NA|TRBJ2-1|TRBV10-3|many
CAILGGAGNEQFF
TGTGCCATCCTAGGAGGAGCGGGCAATGAGCAGTTCTTC
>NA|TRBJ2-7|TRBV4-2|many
CASSPTSTAGDEQYF
TGTGCCAGCAGCCCCACCTCTACAGCTGGGGACGAGCAGTACTTC
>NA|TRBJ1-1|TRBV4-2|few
CASSQDGNFRTAEAFF
TGTGCCAGCAGCCAAGATGGTAATTTTAGGACCGCTGAAGCTTTCTTT
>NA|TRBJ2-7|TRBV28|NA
CASRPTLSSYEQYF
TGTGCCAGCAGGCCGACACTGAGCTCCTACGAGCAGTACTTC
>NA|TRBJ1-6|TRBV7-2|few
CASSSGYSPDSPLHF
TGTGCCAGCAGCTCTGGGTACAGCCCGGATTCACCCCTCCACTTT
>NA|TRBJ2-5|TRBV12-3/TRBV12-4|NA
CASSPLGSGYQETQYF
TGTGCCAGCAGTCCCTTAGGTAGCGGATACCAAGAGACCCAGTACTTC
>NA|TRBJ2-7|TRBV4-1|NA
CASSFAKKRSEHGEYYEQYF
TGCGCCAGCAGTTTCGCAAAAAAGCGTAGTGAGCATGGGGAATATTACGAGCAGTACTTC
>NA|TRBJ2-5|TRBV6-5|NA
CASSYGQGKETQYF
TGTGCCAGCAGTTACGGGCAGGGTAAAGAGACCCAGTACTTC